The 10 T cell receptor beta chains below all came from one sample that was sequenced in a study of early T cells in non-severe SARS-CoV-2 infection. Using its own MiXCR run on the 5' RACE reads, TCRdb lists one record per CDR3 protein. This sample has approximately 69,000 distinct CDR3 sequences, with 10% to 15% found just once. The sequencing sample was made of whole blood. The source is an adult who was a healthcare worker with PCR-confirmed SARS-CoV-2 infection or an uninfected control (not recorded which).

This clonotype was observed many times. The chain has TRBV29-1 and TRBJ1-1, with TRBD1 matching over 10 bases. The germline gives CDR1 SQVTM, CDR2 ANQGSEA. The V and J ends lost 8 bases and 4 bases, in that order; junction bases with no gene match: 13. There are 15 residues in the CDR3. The DNA of the CDR3 is TGCAGCCCGGGGAGTTGGACAGGGGGTGCCACTGAAGCTTTCTTT. Its translation is CSPGSWTGGATEAFF.

This clonotype has a handful of counts. This chain connects TRBV20-1 to TRBJ2-3; TRBD2 agrees at 13 bases. The CDR3 totals 17 residues. Germline-derived CDR1 and CDR2 are DFQATT and SNEGSKA (reference sequence). V lost 6 bases to trimming and J lost 2 bases; unmatched junction nucleotides: 11. This CDR3 reads CSARTSGGFQVTDTQYF. Written as DNA, the CDR3 is TGCAGTGCAAGGACTAGCGGGGGTTTCCAGGTCACAGATACGCAGTATTTT.

There are many counts of this clonotype. The genes are TRBV2 and TRBJ1-4, with D uncertain. CDR3 size: 18 residues. V dropped 2 bases and J dropped 0 bases, with 16 bases sitting between them. Germline lookup yields CDR1 SNHLY and CDR2 FYNNEI. The CDR3 region is CASSERYSGMATNEKLFF. The CDR3 coding sequence is TGTGCCAGCAGTGAACGTTACAGTGGAATGGCAACTAATGAAAAACTGTTTTTT.

This clonotype was observed at least ten times. V is TRBV5-1 and J is TRBJ1-1; unclear D gene. Per germline, CDR1 SGHRS and CDR2 YFSETQ. The CDR3 length is 14 residues. Trimming shortened V by 4 bases and J by 4 bases, and 14 bases separated the two germline ends. In DNA form, the CDR3 reads TGCGCCAGCAGCCCTTTCGACGGCGCCACTGAAGCTTTCTTT. Amino acid sequence: CASSPFDGATEAFF.

This clonotype has at least ten counts. The chain has TRBV7-2 and TRBJ2-7, with a tentative D call TRBD1 (6 bases). Germline V CDR1 and CDR2: SGHTA, FQGNSA. Trimming cost V 5 bases and J 5 bases, with 13 bases left between them. This CDR3 spans 13 amino acids. The CDR3 region has the DNA TGTGCCAGCAGCCTATGGCAGGGGAACGAGCAGTACTTC. This gives the protein CASSLWQGNEQYF.

This clonotype was counted many times. V is TRBV24-1 and J is TRBJ2-1; TRBD2 matches at 14 bases. From germline, CDR1 is KGHDR and CDR2 SFDVKD. J lost 5 bases, V lost 4 bases, and 3 bases had no gene match. The CDR3 is 16 residues long. CDR3 residues: CATSDVGLAGDNEQFF. DNA for the CDR3: TGTGCCACCAGTGACGTGGGACTAGCGGGAGACAATGAGCAGTTCTTC.

Concerning this clonotype: A clone one base away is much larger, so this may be a read error. The rearrangement uses TRBV20-1 and TRBJ2-1; 11 nucleotides agree with TRBD2. The CDR3 length is 15 residues. CDR1 and CDR2 from the germline V gene are DFQATT and SNEGSKA (reference sequence). CDR3 sequence reads: CCARGTSGDYNEQFF. CDR3 DNA: TGCTGTGCTAGAGGGACTAGCGGAGACTACAATGAGCAGTTCTTC.

The gene calls are TRBV7-8 and TRBJ2-3; perhaps TRBD2 as D (6 bases). V gave up 1 base and J gave up 2 bases, with 16 bases separating them. From germline, CDR1 is SGHVS and CDR2 FQNEAQ. The CDR3 consists of 17 residues. The CDR3 nucleotides are TGTGCCAGCAGCTTAGTATTTGGAGCGGGTCCCACAGATACGCAGTATTTT. Translating it yields CASSLVFGAGPTDTQYF.

This clonotype was detected many times. The chain carries TRBV5-1 and TRBJ2-7; tentatively, D is TRBD1 (5 bases). This CDR3 is built from 14 residues. Trimming stripped 3 bases from V and 3 bases from J, with 13 bases between. Germline values: CDR1 SGHRS, CDR2 YFSETQ. CDR3 protein: CASSWTRNVYEQYF. DNA for the CDR3: TGCGCCAGCAGCTGGACAAGAAACGTCTACGAGCAGTACTTC.

V usage is TRBV12-3 or TRBV12-4 and J usage is TRBJ2-3; 9 bases are a match to TRBD2. The CDR3 spans 15 residues. V shed 6 bases and J 5 bases; nucleotides not matched to a gene: 9. CDR3 coding DNA: TGTGCCAGCAGGACCGCTAGCGGGGAGGGAGATACGCAGTATTTT. Amino acid sequence: CASRTASGEGDTQYF.